Sequencing of this T cell receptor beta chain was carried out in a study of T cell repertoires in cytomegalovirus infection (dated by TCRdb to the late 2010s). For the wider study: The peptide stimulations were aimed at well-studied HLA-B-restricted epitopes as well as recently identified HLA-C-restricted CMV epitopes, whose presentation resists viral immunomodulation. Donor HLA type was relevant to the analysis, as public TCR beta signatures indicated carriage of CMV infection together with the matching HLA type. On the study overall, not on this receptor specifically: The ex vivo response was dominated by HLA-C-restricted CMV-specific TCR beta clonotypes, and the single most frequent clonotype in two of eight donors was supplied by these HLA-C-restricted clonotypes. In both this cohort and an independent roughly 400-donor cohort, the cumulative frequency of public TCR beta family members distinguished carriers of CMV infection plus the relevant HLA type.

The germline V gene provides CDR1 KGHDR and CDR2 SFDVKD. V loses 4 bases, J loses 1 base, and the germline ends lie 6 bases apart. From the cysteine up to the phenylalanine, the CDR3 has a length of 13 residues. Solely the CDR3 DNA is kept, with 39 bases framed from the first base. TCRdb records Illumina HiSeq 1500 as the sequencer. The raw public data were reprocessed by TCRdb itself: fastp quality trimming at Q25, MiXCR clonotype calling, in-frame beta chains only. Rows with a matching CDR3 protein are joined into one entry that keeps the most common DNA and genes. This sample is represented by around 900,000 distinct CDR3 sequences; about a third of them were singletons. Roughly 13% of the sample is in the top ten clones. Remarks on this clonotype: Its recognized antigen is unknown. No much larger clone exists at a distance of one base, and base qualities are not known.

In the paper's terms, the treatment or condition label means: in vitro stimulation with specific CMV peptide epitopes to enrich CMV-specific T cells. This TCR derives from a human donor in good health (CMV status not recorded). Some clones in this sample may be carry-over from other donors' samples. This sequence uses TRBV24-1 and TRBJ1-1, with no D gene named confidently. The source material was cultured CD8+ T cells from PBMCs, sampled from culture after CMV antigen stimulation. CDR3 protein: CATSDSKNTEAFF. The sequenced DNA: TGTGCCACCAGTGACTCCAAGAACACTGAAGCTTTCTTT.